This is a list of T cell receptor beta chains from one sample in a study of OX40 agonist ivuxolimab in advanced cancers. Using immunoSEQ multiplex PCR, the repertoire was profiled, and TCRdb retains in-frame clones only, with some absent. The sample consists of some 43,000 clones, about 90% of them appearing once. The material was CD4+ or CD8+ T cells sorted from blood, obtained in a trial of the OX40 agonist ivuxolimab. Receptors originate from an adult with an advanced solid tumor such as melanoma, head and neck, liver or kidney cancer. Each CDR3 is given with its conserved first and last residue. A D gene is named only where the DNA matches it firmly. Rows give clone size only sometimes, using once, few, many, or a class for an expanded clone.

d_call: NA
clone_size: NA
v_call: TRBV27
cdr3_length: 15
j_call: TRBJ2-5
cdr3_aa: CASRLKDSRKETQYF
cdr3_nt: TGTGCCAGCAGACTTAAGGACAGTAGAAAAGAGACCCAGTACTTC

d_call: NA
clone_size: NA
v_call: TRBV2
cdr3_length: 13
j_call: TRBJ1-6
cdr3_aa: CASTDPDNSPLHF
cdr3_nt: TGTGCCAGCACTGACCCGGATAATTCACCCCTCCACTTT

d_call: TRBD1
clone_size: NA
v_call: TRBV5-1
cdr3_length: 16
j_call: TRBJ1-6
cdr3_aa: CASSPGQGHVNSPLHF
cdr3_nt: TGCGCCAGCAGCCCGGGACAGGGGCACGTCAATTCACCCCTCCACTTT

d_call: TRBD2
clone_size: NA
v_call: TRBV5-1
cdr3_length: 17
j_call: TRBJ2-3
cdr3_aa: CASSSGGSGALTDTQYF
cdr3_nt: TGCGCCAGCAGCTCGGGGGGTAGCGGGGCCCTTACAGATACGCAGTATTTT

d_call: NA
clone_size: NA
v_call: TRBV5-4
cdr3_length: 15
j_call: TRBJ2-1
cdr3_aa: CASSLDAGTGPEQFF
cdr3_nt: TGTGCCAGCAGCTTGGATGCAGGGACCGGGCCTGAGCAGTTCTTC

d_call: TRBD2
clone_size: NA
v_call: TRBV18
cdr3_length: 16
j_call: TRBJ2-3
cdr3_aa: CASSPPTPASGDTQYF
cdr3_nt: TGTGCCAGCTCACCCCCCACCCCGGCTAGCGGAGATACGCAGTATTTT

d_call: TRBD1
clone_size: NA
v_call: TRBV28
cdr3_length: 15
j_call: TRBJ2-7
cdr3_aa: CASRAGGSPSYEQYF
cdr3_nt: TGTGCCAGCAGGGCAGGGGGCTCCCCGTCCTACGAGCAGTACTTC

d_call: TRBD2
clone_size: NA
v_call: TRBV4-1
cdr3_length: 15
j_call: TRBJ2-3
cdr3_aa: CASSQGSGGGGTQYF
cdr3_nt: TGCGCCAGCAGCCAAGGTAGCGGGGGGGGAGGTACGCAGTATTTT

d_call: TRBD1
clone_size: NA
v_call: TRBV6-1
cdr3_length: 14
j_call: TRBJ1-2
cdr3_aa: CASSGGDSNYGYTF
cdr3_nt: TGTGCCAGCAGTGGGGGGGACAGCAACTATGGCTACACCTTC

d_call: TRBD1
clone_size: NA
v_call: TRBV5-1
cdr3_length: 13
j_call: TRBJ2-7
cdr3_aa: CASSLPDRVEQYF
cdr3_nt: TGCGCCAGCAGCCTACCCGACAGGGTCGAGCAGTACTTC

d_call: NA
clone_size: NA
v_call: TRBV5-1
cdr3_length: 14
j_call: TRBJ2-2
cdr3_aa: CASSLGAMTGELFF
cdr3_nt: TGCGCCAGCAGCTTGGGGGCAATGACCGGGGAGCTGTTTTTT

d_call: NA
clone_size: NA
v_call: TRBV6-5
cdr3_length: 12
j_call: TRBJ2-7
cdr3_aa: CASSSTGWEQYF
cdr3_nt: TGTGCCAGCAGTAGCACAGGGTGGGAGCAGTACTTC

d_call: TRBD1
clone_size: NA
v_call: TRBV7-2
cdr3_length: 19
j_call: TRBJ2-7
cdr3_aa: CASSLDLAGPGQTFYEQYF
cdr3_nt: TGTGCCAGCAGTTTGGACCTGGCAGGTCCGGGACAGACCTTCTACGAGCAGTACTTC

d_call: TRBD2
clone_size: NA
v_call: TRBV14
cdr3_length: 16
j_call: TRBJ2-7
cdr3_aa: CASSPMRLAGNYEQYF
cdr3_nt: TGTGCCAGCAGCCCGATGAGACTAGCGGGGAACTACGAGCAGTACTTC

d_call: TRBD1
clone_size: NA
v_call: TRBV7-9
cdr3_length: 13
j_call: TRBJ1-5
cdr3_aa: CASSDRGGQPQHF
cdr3_nt: TGTGCCAGCAGCGACAGGGGTGGTCAGCCCCAGCATTTT

d_call: NA
clone_size: NA
v_call: TRBV27
cdr3_length: 17
j_call: TRBJ1-1
cdr3_aa: CASSSPLIGQTNTEAFF
cdr3_nt: TGTGCCAGCAGTTCTCCCCTCATTGGACAGACGAACACTGAAGCTTTCTTT

d_call: NA
clone_size: NA
v_call: TRBV5-6
cdr3_length: 17
j_call: TRBJ2-3
cdr3_aa: CASSLLSFGLQKGTQYF
cdr3_nt: TGTGCCAGCAGCTTGCTTAGTTTTGGCCTCCAAAAGGGTACGCAGTATTTT

d_call: NA
clone_size: NA
v_call: TRBV29-1
cdr3_length: 14
j_call: TRBJ2-7
cdr3_aa: CSVEETRSSYEQYF
cdr3_nt: TGCAGCGTTGAAGAGACTAGGAGCTCCTACGAGCAGTACTTC

d_call: NA
clone_size: NA
v_call: TRBV30
cdr3_length: 13
j_call: TRBJ1-5
cdr3_aa: CAWSGARYQPQHF
cdr3_nt: TGTGCCTGGAGTGGGGCCCGTTATCAGCCCCAGCATTTT

d_call: TRBD1
clone_size: NA
v_call: TRBV4-1
cdr3_length: 18
j_call: TRBJ2-3
cdr3_aa: CASSQEFDRGFATDTQYF
cdr3_nt: TGCGCCAGCAGCCAAGAGTTCGACAGGGGGTTTGCGACAGATACGCAGTATTTT

d_call: NA
clone_size: once
v_call: TRBV6-5
cdr3_length: 15
j_call: TRBJ1-4
cdr3_aa: CASFSAGSFNEKLFF
cdr3_nt: TGTGCCAGCTTTTCCGCAGGGAGTTTTAATGAAAAACTGTTTTTT

d_call: NA
clone_size: few
v_call: TRBV9
cdr3_length: 13
j_call: TRBJ1-6
cdr3_aa: CASSIRQNSPLHF
cdr3_nt: TGTGCCAGCAGCATCCGACAGAATTCACCCCTCCACTTT

d_call: NA
clone_size: NA
v_call: TRBV18
cdr3_length: 14
j_call: TRBJ1-1
cdr3_aa: CASSPGRGNAEAFF
cdr3_nt: TGTGCCAGCTCACCGGGGCGGGGGAACGCTGAAGCTTTCTTT

d_call: NA
clone_size: NA
v_call: TRBV9
cdr3_length: 15
j_call: TRBJ1-1
cdr3_aa: CASSADPGQNTEAFF
cdr3_nt: TGTGCCAGCAGCGCCGACCCGGGACAGAACACTGAAGCTTTCTTT

d_call: NA
clone_size: NA
v_call: TRBV6-1
cdr3_length: 15
j_call: TRBJ2-1
cdr3_aa: CASSELLSSYNEQFF
cdr3_nt: TGTGCCAGCAGTGAGCTCCTGAGCTCCTACAATGAGCAGTTCTTC

d_call: TRBD1
clone_size: once
v_call: TRBV19
cdr3_length: 16
j_call: TRBJ1-5
cdr3_aa: CASSIRARGGNQPQHF
cdr3_nt: TGTGCCAGTAGTATTAGGGCCAGGGGGGGCAATCAGCCCCAGCATTTT

d_call: NA
clone_size: NA
v_call: TRBV9
cdr3_length: 14
j_call: TRBJ2-7
cdr3_aa: CASSVHKSSYEQYF
cdr3_nt: TGTGCCAGCAGCGTCCACAAGAGCTCCTACGAGCAGTACTTC